Presented here are 4 T cell receptor beta chains from one specimen sequenced in a study of blood T cell repertoires in COVID-19. Assay used: immunoSEQ multiplex PCR; TCRdb lists only in-frame clones, some missing. Here the sample spans 450,000 to 500,000 clones, approximately 86% being singletons. Material: PBMCs or T cells enriched from blood (not recorded which). The receptors were gathered from a woman under 30 who had recovered from COVID-19.

This rearrangement joins TRBV29-1 to TRBJ1-2; tentative D call: TRBD1 (6 bases). The germline gives CDR1 SQVTM, CDR2 ANQGSEA. The CDR3 extends over 13 amino acids. The V and J ends lost 5 bases and 4 bases respectively, with 14 bases between them. Written as DNA, the CDR3 is TGCAGCGTTCTCACAGGGTCTGGCTATGGCTACACCTTC. Translating it yields CSVLTGSGYGYTF.

The chain combines TRBV9 with TRBJ1-1; 9 bases agree with TRBD1. CDR1 and CDR2 from the germline V gene are SGDLS and YYNGEE. With 2 bases clipped from V and 5 bases from J, the junction kept 7 bases outside the gene matches. The CDR3 consists of 15 residues. CDR3 nucleotides: TGTGCCAGCAGCGTGACAGGGGGGCAATGGACTGAAGCTTTCTTT. Amino acids: CASSVTGGQWTEAFF.

This chain connects TRBV6-6 to TRBJ1-3, with D uncertain. Germline CDR1 reads MNHNY; CDR2 reads SVGAGI (reference sequence). CDR3 length: 15 amino acids. Trimming cost V 1 base and J 10 bases, with 17 bases left between them. Here the CDR3 reads CASSYFPGKAGTIYF. In DNA, the CDR3 is TGTGCCAGCAGTTACTTCCCCGGGAAGGCAGGAACCATATATTTT.

The chain links TRBV5-1 to TRBJ2-2; D gene ambiguous. Germline V gives CDR1 SGHRS, CDR2 YFSETQ. V gave up 5 bases and J gave up 6 bases, with 8 bases separating them. The CDR3 contains 12 residues. CDR3 nucleotides: TGCGCCAGCAGTCAACGGGCCGGGGAGCTGTTTTTT. This encodes CASSQRAGELFF. Complete variable domain (other parts from reference TRBV5-1 and TRBJ2-2): KAGVTQTPRYLIKTRGQQVTLSCSPISGHRSVSWYQQTPGQGLQFLFEYFSETQRNKGNFPGRFSGRQFSNSRSEMNVSTLELGDSALYLCASSQRAGELFFGEGSRLTVL.